Following are 30 T cell receptor beta chains from one sample sequenced in a study of OX40 agonist ivuxolimab in advanced cancers. TCRdb's table, derived via immunoSEQ multiplex PCR, lists solely in-frame clones and lacks some. In the table there are tens of thousands of clones, around 90% of which are singletons. This specimen consisted of CD4+ or CD8+ T cells sorted from blood, obtained in a trial of the OX40 agonist ivuxolimab. The source of these receptors is an adult with an advanced solid tumor such as melanoma, head and neck, liver or kidney cancer.

The rearrangement links TRBV19 to TRBJ2-1, with 11 bases aligning to TRBD2. The CDR3 is 15 amino acids. Germline V CDR1 and CDR2: LNHDA, SQIVND (reference sequence). Trimming removed 6 bases from V and 6 bases from J; junction bases left unmatched: 7. The CDR3 DNA follows: TGTGCCAGTAGCCTAACTAGCGGGGGTCCCAATGAGCAGTTCTTC. Its translation is CASSLTSGGPNEQFF.

The chain couples TRBV5-1 to TRBJ1-1; D perhaps matches TRBD1 (5 bases). Germline loops: CDR1 SGHRS, CDR2 YFSETQ. Deletions cut 0 bases from V and 6 bases from J, with 24 bases between. CDR3 length: 18 residues. The CDR3 is CASSLEPGGLARSPEAFF. The CDR3 coding sequence is TGCGCCAGCAGCTTGGAACCTGGGGGTTTGGCCCGGTCCCCTGAAGCTTTCTTT.

This clone appeared a single time. The V call is TRBV9, the J call TRBJ2-7; D unresolved. CDR3 size: 12 residues. With 0 bases removed from V and 1 base from J, the gap between germline ends came to 2 bases. CDR1 and CDR2 from the germline V gene are SGDLS and YYNGEE. DNA of the CDR3: TGTGCCAGCAGCGTAGGGTCCTACGAGCAGTACTTC. It encodes CASSVGSYEQYF.

The chain combines TRBV9 with TRBJ2-2, with D unresolved. The CDR3 is 14 amino acids. The germline V gene encodes CDR1 SGDLS and CDR2 YYNGEE. V gave up 3 bases and J gave up 6 bases, with 12 bases separating them. DNA for the CDR3: TGTGCCAGCAGCGCAGTTAGACAATCCGGGGAGCTGTTTTTT. Residues: CASSAVRQSGELFF.

The rearrangement links TRBV9 to TRBJ2-3; 8 bases agree with TRBD2. The CDR3 spans 17 residues. Germline lookup yields CDR1 SGDLS and CDR2 YYNGEE. V trimming: 4 bases; J trimming: 2 bases; junction bases outside the gene matches: 12. The CDR3 DNA follows: TGTGCCAGCAGCCCTCTCTCGGGCGGGAGGTACACAGATACGCAGTATTTT. As protein: CASSPLSGGRYTDTQYF.

This clone was picked up a small number of times. The rearrangement links TRBV9 to TRBJ1-2; D gene ambiguous. Between the trimmed V and J ends, which lost 6 bases and 5 bases, there was a span of 14 bases. Germline V gene lookup returns CDR1 SGDLS and CDR2 YYNGEE. This CDR3 comprises 13 residues. The DNA for the CDR3 is TGTGCCAGCAACCGAGACGGCAAATATGGCTACACCTTC. It encodes CASNRDGKYGYTF.

This chain connects TRBV28 to TRBJ2-2; 9 bases line up with TRBD1. The germline V gene encodes CDR1 MDHEN and CDR2 SYDVKM. The CDR3 loop spans 17 amino acids. The junction had 13 bases not matched to a gene; V was cut back by 7 bases and J by 4 bases. CDR3 sequence: CASISAGTGRSTGELFF. The CDR3 region has the DNA TGTGCCAGCATCTCGGCGGGGACAGGGCGGAGCACCGGGGAGCTGTTTTTT.

This chain connects TRBV28 to TRBJ1-4, with TRBD1 matching over 8 bases. The CDR3 runs to 15 residues. From germline, CDR1 is MDHEN and CDR2 SYDVKM. Unmatched junction bases numbered 7, after V lost 5 bases and J lost 5 bases. CDR3 amino acids: CASSVYRGENEKLFF. The DNA for the CDR3 is TGTGCCAGCAGTGTGTACAGGGGGGAAAATGAAAAACTGTTTTTT.

This chain uses TRBV12-5 with TRBJ2-1, with TRBD1 identical over 7 bases. CDR1 LGHNT and CDR2 FRNRAP come from the germline V gene. V dropped 0 bases and J dropped 0; count of bases not matched to a gene: 5. The CDR3 covers 17 residues. CDR3 sequence reads: CASGLVQGITSYNEQFF. CDR3 coding DNA: TGTGCTAGTGGTTTGGTACAGGGGATTACCTCCTACAATGAGCAGTTCTTC.

This clone has only a few counts. This chain links TRBV2 with TRBJ2-5, with no clear D. The V end was cut by 2 bases, the J end by 7 bases, with 11 bases between. The CDR3 is 13 amino acids. CDR1 and CDR2 (germline): SNHLY, FYNNEI. The CDR3 loop reads CASSESDVGTQYF. As DNA, the CDR3 is TGTGCCAGCAGTGAATCAGACGTGGGGACCCAGTACTTC.

The genes are TRBV9 and TRBJ1-1; D gene unclear. Germline lookup yields CDR1 SGDLS and CDR2 YYNGEE. V was trimmed by 3 bases and J by 1 base, leaving 4 bases between them. CDR3 length equals 12 residues. CDR3: CASSGRNTEAFF. For the CDR3, the DNA is TGTGCCAGCAGCGGGAGGAACACTGAAGCTTTCTTT.

This clone occurred once. The chain couples TRBV19 to TRBJ1-4; D gene unclear. Trimming removed 5 bases from V and 5 bases from J, with 15 bases in between. CDR3 length: 15 residues. Germline CDR1 is LNHDA and CDR2 is SQIVND (reference sequence). The CDR3 spells CASSSRTDVNEKLFF. CDR3 bases: TGTGCCAGTAGTTCGAGGACGGATGTCAATGAAAAACTGTTTTTT.

This chain links TRBV25-1 with TRBJ2-6, with D perhaps matching TRBD1 or TRBD2 (5 bases each). The V gene lost 5 bases and the J gene lost 2 bases, with 7 bases spanning the gap. The CDR3 loop spans 14 amino acids. CDR1 is MGHDK, CDR2 SYGVNS, per germline. CDR3: CASSRGAGANVLTF. For the CDR3, the DNA is TGTGCCAGCAGTAGGGGAGCTGGGGCCAACGTCCTGACTTTC.

The rearrangement links TRBV7-3 to TRBJ1-2; maybe TRBD1 (5 bases). The CDR3 contains 13 residues. Looked up from germline, CDR1 is SGHTA and CDR2 is FQGTGA. Between the trimmed V and J ends, which lost 1 base and 3 bases, there was a span of 6 bases. CDR3 bases: TGTGCCAGCAGCTTAATGGGGGACTATGGCTACACCTTC. Translating it yields CASSLMGDYGYTF.

V usage is TRBV15 and J usage is TRBJ1-5, with D possibly TRBD1 on 6 matching bases. The V end lost 0 bases, the J end lost 4 bases, and 13 bases lay between the germline ends. Germline V CDR1 and CDR2: LNHNV, YYDKDF (reference sequence). This CDR3 has 16 amino acids. CDR3 nucleotides: TGTGCCACCAGCAGAGATCGGGGGCTGTTGAATCAGCCCCAGCATTTT. It specifies CATSRDRGLLNQPQHF.

This clone was observed once. The rearrangement uses TRBV7-9 and TRBJ2-3; 9 nucleotides line up with TRBD2. CDR1 is SEHNR and CDR2 is FQNEAQ in the germline V gene (reference sequence). CDR3 length: 18 residues. The J segment lost 0 bases and the V segment lost 5 bases, leaving 12 bases of the junction unmatched. In DNA form, the CDR3 reads TGTGCCAGCAGCAGAGCAGGCAGCGGGAGGAAAAGCACAGATACGCAGTATTTT. It is translated as CASSRAGSGRKSTDTQYF.

V and J are TRBV14 and TRBJ1-2; D remains unclear. Germline V gene sequence: CDR1 SGHDN, CDR2 FVKESK. The CDR3 totals 12 residues. V was shortened by 4 bases and J by 5 bases, with 8 bases between the two germline ends. As DNA, the CDR3 is TGTGCCAGCAGCCCGGCGGGGTATGGCTACACCTTC. Its translation is CASSPAGYGYTF.

This clone appeared once. This chain joins TRBV6-4 and TRBJ2-3; 9 positions agree with TRBD2. Trimming cost V 0 bases and J 3 bases; bases outside gene matches: 1. This CDR3 is 15 amino acids long. The germline V gene encodes CDR1 MRHNA and CDR2 SNTAGT. The CDR3 here is CASSDSSGGTDTQYF. CDR3 bases: TGTGCCAGCAGTGACTCTAGCGGGGGAACAGATACGCAGTATTTT.

V usage is TRBV5-4 and J usage is TRBJ2-3; 9 nucleotides agree with TRBD1. Germline V gene data show CDR1 as SGHNT and CDR2 as YYREEE (reference sequence). CDR3 length equals 15 residues. Losses at the gene ends were 4 bases for V and 4 bases for J; bases not matched to a gene: 7. The CDR3 sequence: CASSTPGQGPDTQYF. CDR3 DNA sequence: TGTGCCAGCAGCACACCGGGACAGGGTCCAGATACGCAGTATTTT.

The CDR3 sequence: CASSYSVRDPYRPQHF. The CDR3, as DNA: TGTGCCAGCAGTTACTCGGTCAGGGATCCTTACCGGCCCCAGCATTTT. V gene TRBV6-5 combines with J gene TRBJ1-5; tentatively, D is TRBD1 (5 bases). Trimming shortened V by 0 bases and J by 9 bases, and 18 bases separated the two germline ends. Germline V gene lookup returns CDR1 MNHEY and CDR2 SVGAGI. This CDR3 has 16 residues.

V gene TRBV19 combines with J gene TRBJ2-1; 9 bases align to TRBD2. Germline V gene sequence: CDR1 LNHDA, CDR2 SQIVND (reference sequence). CDR3 length: 14 amino acids. Losses at the gene ends were 3 bases for V and 4 bases for J; bases not matched to a gene: 1. CDR3 protein: CASSITSGYNEQFF. The DNA of the CDR3 is TGTGCCAGTAGTATTACTAGCGGGTACAATGAGCAGTTCTTC.

The chain combines TRBV2 with TRBJ1-4, with D possibly matching TRBD1 (6 bases). The CDR3 sequence is 13 residues long. Germline V gives CDR1 SNHLY, CDR2 FYNNEI. With 2 bases removed from V and 12 bases from J, the gap between germline ends came to 13 bases. The DNA for the CDR3 is TGTGCCAGCAGTGAAAGCGGGGGCGATGAACTGTTTTTT. It translates to CASSESGGDELFF.

The chain recombines TRBV5-8 with TRBJ1-3, with no clear D. Deletions cut 0 bases from V and 2 bases from J, with 6 bases between. The CDR3 runs to 14 residues. Germline-derived CDR1 and CDR2 are SGHTS and YDEGEE. The CDR3, as DNA: TGTGCCAGCAGCTTGGAGAGGACTGGAAACACCATATATTTT. As protein: CASSLERTGNTIYF. Drawing the rest from reference TRBV5-8 and TRBJ1-3, the complete variable domain is EAGVTQSPTHLIKTRGQQATLRCSPISGHTSVYWYQQALGLGLQFLLWYDEGEERNRGNFPPRFSGRQFPNYSSELNVNALELEDSALYLCASSLERTGNTIYFGEGSWLTVV.

The chain combines TRBV18 with TRBJ2-3; 10 positions match TRBD2. The CDR3 sequence is 15 residues long. Germline values: CDR1 KGHSH, CDR2 LQKENI. The V segment lost 3 bases and the J segment 3 bases; nucleotides outside the gene matches: 3. The CDR3 loop is CASSPSSGSTDTQYF. CDR3 in DNA: TGTGCCAGCTCACCGTCTAGCGGGAGTACAGATACGCAGTATTTT.

The J gene is TRBJ2-1, the V gene TRBV15; tentatively, D is TRBD2 (5 bases). The V end lost 4 bases, the J end lost 9 bases, and 16 bases lay between the germline ends. The CDR3 runs to 14 residues. Germline CDR1 LNHNV, CDR2 YYDKDF (reference sequence). The CDR3 bases are TGTGCCACCAGCAACGCGGGCTTCAGGAGTGAGCAGTTCTTC. Residues: CATSNAGFRSEQFF. The full variable domain, completed using reference TRBV15 and TRBJ2-1, is DAMVIQNPRYQVTQFGKPVTLSCSQTLNHNVMYWYQQKSSQAPKLLFHYYDKDFNNEADTPDNFQSRRPNTSFCFLDIRSPGLGDTAMYLCATSNAGFRSEQFFGPGTRLTVL.

The rearrangement uses TRBV28 and TRBJ2-1; D is possibly TRBD1 (6 bases). Germline values: CDR1 MDHEN, CDR2 SYDVKM. Deletions cut 6 bases from V and 3 bases from J, with 12 bases between. The CDR3 sequence is 14 residues long. The CDR3, as DNA: TGTGCCAGCAGCCCCCAGGGGAGCTACAATGAGCAGTTCTTC. Encoded protein: CASSPQGSYNEQFF. Based on the CDR3 plus reference TRBV28 and TRBJ2-1, the full variable domain is DVKVTQSSRYLVKRTGEKVFLECVQDMDHENMFWYRQDPGLGLRLIYFSYDVKMKEKGDIPEGYSVSREKKERFSLILESASTNQTSMYLCASSPQGSYNEQFFGPGTRLTVL.

V and J are TRBV14 and TRBJ1-1; D is unresolved. Germline V gene sequence: CDR1 SGHDN, CDR2 FVKESK. CDR3 length equals 12 residues. V shed 11 bases and J shed 6 bases, with 16 bases lying between them. The CDR3 sequence is CAPHEREAEAFF. In DNA form, the CDR3 reads TGTGCCCCCCACGAGAGGGAAGCTGAAGCTTTCTTT. Full variable domain (rest looked up from reference TRBV14 and TRBJ1-1): EAGVTQFPSHSVIEKGQTVTLRCDPISGHDNLYWYRRVMGKEIKFLLHFVKESKQDESGMPNNRFLAERTGGTYSTLKVQPAELEDSGVYFCAPHEREAEAFFGQGTRLTVV.

This chain connects TRBV28 to TRBJ2-1; D may be TRBD1 (6 bases). The CDR3 is 15 residues long. V lost 6 bases to trimming and J lost 7 bases, with 19 bases between them. The germline CDR1 and CDR2 sequences are MDHEN and SYDVKM. CDR3 amino acids: CASRRPTGLANEQFF. In nucleotides, the CDR3 is TGTGCCAGCAGGCGACCGACAGGTTTGGCGAATGAGCAGTTCTTC. Together with reference TRBV28 and TRBJ2-1, the CDR3 gives the full variable domain: DVKVTQSSRYLVKRTGEKVFLECVQDMDHENMFWYRQDPGLGLRLIYFSYDVKMKEKGDIPEGYSVSREKKERFSLILESASTNQTSMYLCASRRPTGLANEQFFGPGTRLTVL.

The rearrangement joins TRBV10-3 to TRBJ2-7; D assignment may be TRBD1 or TRBD2 (7 bases each). V was clipped by 0 bases and J by 5 bases, with 11 bases between them. The CDR3 is 14 residues long. From germline, CDR1 is ENHRY and CDR2 SYGVKD. Here the CDR3 DNA reads TGTGCCATCAGTGAGTCGACAGGGAGGGACGAGCAGTACTTC. This encodes CAISESTGRDEQYF.

This chain links TRBV5-1 with TRBJ2-7; D unclear. Trimming removed 1 base from V and 5 bases from J, with 10 bases in between. The CDR3 is 13 amino acids. Germline assignment: CDR1 SGHRS and CDR2 YFSETQ. As DNA, the CDR3 is TGCGCCAGCAGCTTGATTGTGGAGCACGAGCAGTACTTC. Protein product: CASSLIVEHEQYF.